A single sample is the source of the 17 T cell receptor beta chains below, sequenced in a study of blood T cell repertoires in COVID-19. TCRdb keeps only in-frame clones here, not all; method: immunoSEQ multiplex PCR. The repertoire holds about 31,000 clones, about 88% seen once, with around 8.4% in the top ten. The sequencing sample was made of peripheral blood. The receptor source for this set is an older man with active or convalescent COVID-19.

V is TRBV3-1 (or the pseudogene TRBV3-2) and J is TRBJ1-5; unclear D gene. Per germline, CDR1 LGHDT and CDR2 YNNKEL (reference sequence). The V gene lost 0 bases and the J gene lost 4 bases, with 4 bases spanning the gap. There are 13 residues in the CDR3. The CDR3 reads CASSQDTNQPQHF. For the CDR3, the DNA is TGTGCCAGCAGCCAAGACACAAATCAGCCCCAGCATTTT.

This chain joins TRBV9 and TRBJ2-1, with unresolved D. There are 12 residues in the CDR3. Deletions cut 0 bases from V and 7 bases from J, with 5 bases between. Germline assignment: CDR1 SGDLS and CDR2 YYNGEE. CDR3 residues: CASSVAENEQFF. The CDR3 region has the DNA TGTGCCAGCAGCGTAGCCGAGAATGAGCAGTTCTTC.

J is TRBJ1-6 and V is TRBV20-1; D gene uncertain. This CDR3 has 11 amino acids. Trimming left V 4 bases short and J 7 bases short, with 5 bases between. Germline V gene lookup returns CDR1 DFQATT and CDR2 SNEGSKA (reference sequence). CDR3 bases: TGCAGTGCTACGTCGAATTCACCCCTCCACTTT. As protein: CSATSNSPLHF.

The V gene is TRBV5-6, the J gene TRBJ1-2, with TRBD1 matching 7 bases. V gave up 2 bases and J gave up 5 bases; unmatched junction bases: 6. Germline CDR1 is SGHDT and CDR2 is YYEEEE. The CDR3 extends over 14 amino acids. CDR3 sequence: CASSFLPGGYGYTF. As DNA, the CDR3 is TGTGCCAGCAGCTTCCTGCCAGGGGGGTATGGCTACACCTTC.

V and J are TRBV20-1 and TRBJ2-3; a possible D gene is TRBD2 (6 bases). CDR1 and CDR2 from the germline V gene are DFQATT and SNEGSKA (reference sequence). The CDR3 consists of 11 residues. V lost 6 bases, J lost 8 bases, and 12 bases lay in between. The CDR3 sequence is CSAPAGGTQYF. The DNA for the CDR3 is TGCAGTGCCCCGGCCGGGGGTACGCAGTATTTT.

The chain couples TRBV28 to TRBJ1-4, with 7 bases identical to TRBD1. The CDR3 spans 14 residues. Germline CDR1 reads MDHEN; CDR2 reads SYDVKM. V shed 3 bases and J 6 bases; nucleotides not matched to a gene: 4. The CDR3 is CASSLVQGYEKLFF. CDR3 bases: TGTGCCAGCAGTTTGGTACAGGGGTATGAAAAACTGTTTTTT.

The rearrangement uses TRBV7-8 and TRBJ1-5, with TRBD1 matching 7 bases. V lost 1 base and J lost 5; bases outside the gene matches: 8. This CDR3 comprises 16 residues. The germline CDR1 and CDR2 sequences are SGHVS and FQNEAQ. CDR3 bases: TGTGCCAGCAGCTTAGGGGGCAGGGGGAAGGATCAGCCCCAGCATTTT. As protein: CASSLGGRGKDQPQHF.

This clone is a singleton in its sample. The rearrangement joins TRBV13 to TRBJ1-4; D gene ambiguous. CDR1 and CDR2 from the germline V gene are PRHDT and FYEKMQ (reference sequence). There are 11 residues in the CDR3. Trimming cost V 5 bases and J 13 bases, with 11 bases left between them. The CDR3 DNA reads as TGTGCCAGCAGCCGTTTGACAAGACTGTTTTTT. The encoded protein is CASSRLTRLFF.

The chain employs TRBV27 and TRBJ1-2; maybe TRBD1 (6 bases). V was trimmed by 5 bases and J by 4 bases, leaving 14 bases between them. The CDR3 length is 14 residues. Germline-derived CDR1 and CDR2 are MNHEY and SMNVEV (reference sequence). The CDR3 loop reads CASSPPGGLYGYTF. The CDR3 DNA reads as TGTGCCAGCAGTCCCCCGGGGGGGCTCTATGGCTACACCTTC.

This CDR3 reads CASSQGTSGRSTSYEQYV. In DNA form, the CDR3 reads TGTGCCAGCAGCCAAGGGACTAGCGGGAGGTCGACCTCCTACGAGCAGTACGTC. V usage is TRBV3-1 (or the pseudogene TRBV3-2) and J usage is TRBJ2-7; 14 positions match TRBD2. This CDR3 is 18 amino acids long. Losses at the gene ends were 1 base for V and 0 bases for J; bases not matched to a gene: 5. Germline V gene sequence: CDR1 LGHDT, CDR2 YNNKEL (reference sequence).

This rearrangement joins TRBV7-9 to TRBJ1-2; tentatively, D is TRBD1 (6 bases). Looked up from germline, CDR1 is SEHNR and CDR2 is FQNEAQ (reference sequence). V was shortened by 5 bases and J by 7 bases, with 11 bases between the two germline ends. This CDR3 region has 12 residues. The CDR3 reads CASSATGSGYTF. CDR3 nucleotides: TGTGCCAGCAGCGCAACAGGGAGTGGCTACACCTTC.

This chain connects TRBV24-1 to TRBJ1-1; weak D call: TRBD1 (5 bases). Germline V gene data show CDR1 as KGHDR and CDR2 as SFDVKD. V was trimmed by 6 bases and J by 4 bases, leaving 14 bases between them. This CDR3 comprises 14 residues. The CDR3 coding sequence is TGTGCCACCAGTAACTCGCAGGGAGGCACTGAAGCTTTCTTT. This encodes CATSNSQGGTEAFF.

A note on this clone: A much larger clone lies one base from this, so it may be a read error. The chain employs TRBV7-9 and TRBJ2-1; the match to TRBD2 covers 9 bases. V was pared by 1 base and J by 12 bases, with 10 bases of the junction left unmatched. Germline assignment: CDR1 SEHNR and CDR2 FQNEAQ (reference sequence). The CDR3 is 15 amino acids. The CDR3 bases are TGTGCCAGCAGCTTAGGGACTAGCGACGGGGATGGGCAGTTCTTC. This codes for CASSLGTSDGDGQFF. Looking up the rest from reference TRBV7-9 and TRBJ2-1 gives the full variable domain: DTGVSQNPRHKITKRGQNVTFRCDPISEHNRLYWYRQTLGQGPEFLTYFQNEAQLEKSRLLSDRFSAERPKGSFSTLEIQRTEQGDSAMYLCASSLGTSDGDGQFFGPGTRLTVL.

The V call is TRBV19, the J call TRBJ1-1; D perhaps matches TRBD1 (6 bases). This CDR3 comprises 14 residues. Germline loops: CDR1 LNHDA, CDR2 SQIVND (reference sequence). The V and J ends lost 6 bases and 8 bases respectively, with 19 bases between them. The CDR3 spells CASSKDSRGLEAFF. The CDR3 bases are TGTGCCAGTAGCAAGGATTCCAGGGGCTTAGAAGCTTTCTTT.

The chain links TRBV4-2 to TRBJ2-7; 9 bases fit TRBD1. The J segment lost 3 bases and the V segment lost 3 bases, leaving 3 bases of the junction unmatched. This CDR3 is built from 14 residues. The V gene's germline CDR1 is LGHNA and CDR2 YNFKEQ. CDR3 sequence (DNA): TGTGCCAGCAGCCAGGGACAGGGTGACTACGAGCAGTACTTC. Its protein is CASSQGQGDYEQYF.

The chain recombines TRBV7-8 with TRBJ2-7; D is perhaps TRBD1 (6 bases). This CDR3 region has 13 residues. Germline-derived CDR1 and CDR2 are SGHVS and FQNEAQ. V dropped 5 bases and J dropped 1 base, with 9 bases sitting between them. The CDR3 sequence: CASSTGRSYEQYF. The CDR3 DNA follows: TGTGCCAGCAGCACAGGGAGATCCTACGAGCAGTACTTC.

The chain recombines TRBV3-1 (or the pseudogene TRBV3-2) with TRBJ1-2; 7 bases fit TRBD1. Trimming took 1 base from V and 4 from J; bases not matched to a gene: 12. The CDR3 runs to 17 residues. Germline CDR1 and CDR2: LGHDT and YNNKEL (reference sequence). In nucleotides, the CDR3 is TGTGCCAGCAGCCAAGTGGGAGACAGGGTTTTTACCTATGGCTACACCTTC. Amino acid sequence: CASSQVGDRVFTYGYTF.